The present T cell receptor (beta chain) was sequenced within a study of blood T cell repertoires in COVID-19. Clones were read by immunoSEQ multiplex PCR, and TCRdb kept only the in-frame ones, dropping some. Of around 260,000 clones detected, 91% appear once; the ten largest clones hold 2% to 3%. V gave up 8 bases and J gave up 1 base; unmatched junction bases: 15. Germline CDR1 is WNHNN and CDR2 is SYGVQD (reference sequence). The CDR3 loop spans 18 amino acids. This receptor was taken from a young adult with COVID-19, enrolled during active disease. Sequencing input: peripheral blood. The rearrangement uses TRBV10-1 and TRBJ2-3, with 10 nucleotides matching TRBD1. CDR3 bases: TGCGCCAGCCACGGACAGGGGGTAAGCGGGAGAGGCACAGATACGCAGTATTTT. This codes for CASHGQGVSGRGTDTQYF.